This T cell receptor (beta chain) was sequenced for a study of cytomegalovirus exposure and HLA in healthy donors. Study at large: From about 179 million T cells, an earlier analysis saw some 120 million unique TCR beta sequences. Study results and caveats: What TCR beta sequences reportedly achieved was accurate prediction of HLA-A and HLA-B alleles in most subjects. Indistinguishability led to the exclusion of some V segments, TRBV6-2 and TRBV6-3 included.

The CDR3 length is 17 residues. CDR1 is SGHVS and CDR2 is FQNEAQ in the germline V gene. V dropped 3 bases and J dropped 10; count of bases not matched to a gene: 15. Healthy bone marrow donors supplied every sample. The PCR made use of 60 Vbeta and 13 Jbeta primers. Generated by immunoSEQ multiplex PCR, the TCRdb table keeps only in-frame clones and is missing some. The sample lists 150,000 to 200,000 clones, roughly four fifths occurring once. Note on this clone: The antigen is undetermined.

The sequenced sample consisted of PBMCs. The receptor was derived from a woman in her forties or fifties in good health and CMV-seropositive. The gene calls are TRBV7-8 and TRBJ1-6, with 7 positions matching TRBD1. Here the CDR3 reads CASSFGLQTGVLSPLHF. DNA of the CDR3: TGTGCCAGCAGCTTTGGCCTACAAACAGGGGTTCTCTCACCCCTCCACTTT. Full variable domain (outside the CDR3, taken from reference TRBV7-8 and TRBJ1-6): GAGVSQSPRYKVAKRGQDVALRCDPISGHVSLFWYQQALGQGPEFLTYFQNEAQLDKSGLPSDRFFAERPEGSVSTLKIQRTQQEDSAVYLCASSFGLQTGVLSPLHFGNGTRLTVT.